This TCR beta chain was retrieved from a study of OX40 agonist ivuxolimab in advanced cancers. V was trimmed by 10 bases and J by 3 bases, leaving 10 bases between them. Germline-derived CDR1 and CDR2 are MNHNS and SASEGT. The CDR3 loop spans 11 amino acids. Profiled with immunoSEQ multiplex PCR; TCRdb holds only in-frame clones, not every one. In the table there are about 38,000 clones, around four fifths of which are singletons. This receptor was obtained from an adult with an advanced solid tumor such as melanoma, head and neck, liver or kidney cancer. The material was CD4+ or CD8+ T cells sorted from blood, obtained in a trial of the OX40 agonist ivuxolimab. V gene TRBV6-1 combines with J gene TRBJ2-7; D unclear. The CDR3 is CATGNYYEQYF. The CDR3 bases are TGTGCCACTGGAAATTACTACGAGCAGTACTTC.